Listed below are T cell receptor beta chains from one sample, sequenced in a study of T cells in Graves' hyperthyroidism and ophthalmopathy. Each CDR3 protein gets one entry after TCRdb re-called the multiplex PCR reads with MiXCR. This sample carries 500,000 to 650,000 distinct CDR3 sequences, 14% of them seen once, and the ten largest clones take 11% to 15%. Sequencing input: blood. These receptors were taken from a woman in her thirties or forties with Graves' hyperthyroidism. Both conserved end residues are part of each CDR3. Fields, in order: clone size, V gene, D gene, J gene, CDR3 DNA, CDR3 protein. D genes are given only for firm matches. Clone size is shown for a subset of rows, as once, few, many or a class of expanded clone.

abundance: few
v_gene: TRBV14
d_gene: .
j_gene: TRBJ2-2
CDR3nt: TGTGCCAGCAGCCAAGGGGGGGCCACCGGGGAGCTGTTTTTT
CDR3aa: CASSQGGATGELFF

abundance: .
v_gene: TRBV7-3
d_gene: TRBD1
j_gene: TRBJ2-5
CDR3nt: TGTGCCAGCAGCCCCGGGACAGGGGGAGGTGGAGAGACCCAGTACTTC
CDR3aa: CASSPGTGGGGETQYF

abundance: many
v_gene: TRBV7-8
d_gene: .
j_gene: TRBJ1-5
CDR3nt: TGTGCCAGCAGCTTAGAGGGTGGGATTCAGCCCCAGCATTTT
CDR3aa: CASSLEGGIQPQHF

abundance: many
v_gene: TRBV20-1
d_gene: .
j_gene: TRBJ2-3
CDR3nt: TGCAGTGCTCCAAAGGGAGGCACAGATACGCAGTATTTT
CDR3aa: CSAPKGGTDTQYF

abundance: many
v_gene: TRBV7-2
d_gene: TRBD1
j_gene: TRBJ2-3
CDR3nt: TGTGCCAGCAGCTTAGATGGTGGGACAGGTGTTTTGCCTAGCACAGATACGCAGTATTTT
CDR3aa: CASSLDGGTGVLPSTDTQYF

abundance: many
v_gene: TRBV27
d_gene: TRBD1
j_gene: TRBJ1-5
CDR3nt: TGTGCCAGCAGTTTATCGGGGACAGGTAGCAATCAGCCCCAGCATTTT
CDR3aa: CASSLSGTGSNQPQHF

abundance: many
v_gene: TRBV27
d_gene: TRBD1
j_gene: TRBJ2-5
CDR3nt: TGTGCCAGCAGTTCTCCCGACAGGGTCGAGACCCAGTACTTC
CDR3aa: CASSSPDRVETQYF

abundance: .
v_gene: TRBV27
d_gene: .
j_gene: TRBJ2-3
CDR3nt: TGTGCCAGCAGCCCTATGTTCAGCCTGGGAAATACGCAGTATTTT
CDR3aa: CASSPMFSLGNTQYF

abundance: .
v_gene: TRBV9
d_gene: TRBD1
j_gene: TRBJ2-1
CDR3nt: TGTGCCAGCGGGATCCCCGCGGACAGGAGTTACAATGAGCAGTTCTTC
CDR3aa: CASGIPADRSYNEQFF

abundance: many
v_gene: TRBV7-9
d_gene: .
j_gene: TRBJ2-3
CDR3nt: TGTGCCAGCAGCACGGACAAGTTGAAGAGAGATACGCAGTATTTT
CDR3aa: CASSTDKLKRDTQYF

abundance: many
v_gene: TRBV7-8
d_gene: .
j_gene: TRBJ1-5
CDR3nt: TGTGCCAGCAGTTCTAAAATAGCAGTCGGGCCCCAGCATTTT
CDR3aa: CASSSKIAVGPQHF

abundance: many
v_gene: TRBV28
d_gene: .
j_gene: TRBJ2-2
CDR3nt: TGTGCCAGCACAGCAGAGTACACCGGGGAGCTGTTTTTT
CDR3aa: CASTAEYTGELFF

abundance: .
v_gene: TRBV11-3
d_gene: TRBD2
j_gene: TRBJ2-2
CDR3nt: TGTGCCAGCAGCCGGACTAGCGGGGTCGGGGAGCTGTTTTTT
CDR3aa: CASSRTSGVGELFF

abundance: .
v_gene: TRBV27
d_gene: .
j_gene: TRBJ2-7
CDR3nt: TGTGCCAGCAGTTTATCGGGGGCAGGGTATGGCGAGCAGTACTTC
CDR3aa: CASSLSGAGYGEQYF

abundance: .
v_gene: TRBV19
d_gene: TRBD2
j_gene: TRBJ2-1
CDR3nt: TGTGCCAGTAGTATAGCGGGAGGGGCGAATGAGCAGTTCTTC
CDR3aa: CASSIAGGANEQFF

abundance: few
v_gene: TRBV6-1
d_gene: .
j_gene: TRBJ2-2
CDR3nt: TGTGCCAGCAGTTCGGAGGGGGCTCAAGATACCGGGGAGCTGTTTTTT
CDR3aa: CASSSEGAQDTGELFF

abundance: many
v_gene: TRBV20-1
d_gene: .
j_gene: TRBJ2-5
CDR3nt: TGCAGTGCTATACAGGGGGGGGAGACCCAGTACTTC
CDR3aa: CSAIQGGETQYF

abundance: .
v_gene: TRBV25-1
d_gene: TRBD1
j_gene: TRBJ1-1
CDR3nt: TGTGCCAGCAGTGCAGGGGGCCGGAACACTGAAGCTTTCTTT
CDR3aa: CASSAGGRNTEAFF

abundance: .
v_gene: TRBV4-1
d_gene: .
j_gene: TRBJ2-1
CDR3nt: TGCGCCAGCAGCCGGGAGGACGGAGTCCTCTACAATGAGCAGTTCTTC
CDR3aa: CASSREDGVLYNEQFF

abundance: many
v_gene: TRBV11-3
d_gene: TRBD2
j_gene: TRBJ2-1
CDR3nt: TGTGCCAGCAGCCCCCTAGCGGGGAGTGAAGCCAATGAGCAGTTCTTC
CDR3aa: CASSPLAGSEANEQFF

abundance: many
v_gene: TRBV3-1
d_gene: .
j_gene: TRBJ1-1
CDR3nt: TGTGCCAGCAGCCAGACAGTGGTTGGGACTGAAGCTTTCTTT
CDR3aa: CASSQTVVGTEAFF

abundance: few
v_gene: TRBV6-1
d_gene: TRBD1
j_gene: TRBJ1-5
CDR3nt: TGCGCCACAGGGGTCCCAAATCAGCCCCAGCATTTT
CDR3aa: CATGVPNQPQHF

abundance: .
v_gene: TRBV20-1
d_gene: TRBD1
j_gene: TRBJ2-7
CDR3nt: TGCAGTGCTAGTGATCCGGGACAGGGGGTCTACGAGCAGTACTTC
CDR3aa: CSASDPGQGVYEQYF

abundance: many
v_gene: TRBV7-2
d_gene: .
j_gene: TRBJ1-2
CDR3nt: TGTGCCAGCAGCTTAAGCAGGCAGGGTTACGGCTACACCTTC
CDR3aa: CASSLSRQGYGYTF

abundance: .
v_gene: TRBV29-1
d_gene: .
j_gene: TRBJ2-7
CDR3nt: TGCAGCGTATACCCGGGACAAAGCTCCTACGAGCAGTACTTC
CDR3aa: CSVYPGQSSYEQYF

abundance: many
v_gene: TRBV7-2
d_gene: TRBD2
j_gene: TRBJ2-5
CDR3nt: TGTGCCAGCAGCCTCCGACGACTAGCGGGCGCAGAGACCCAGTACTTC
CDR3aa: CASSLRRLAGAETQYF

abundance: few
v_gene: TRBV4-1
d_gene: TRBD2
j_gene: TRBJ2-1
CDR3nt: TGCGCCAGCAGCCAAGGTGCGGGTTTAGCGGGAGGGCGCAATGAGCAGTTCTTC
CDR3aa: CASSQGAGLAGGRNEQFF

abundance: few
v_gene: TRBV29-1
d_gene: .
j_gene: TRBJ2-3
CDR3nt: TGCAGCGTGTACAGAGGAGATACGCAGTATTTT
CDR3aa: CSVYRGDTQYF

abundance: few
v_gene: TRBV5-1
d_gene: TRBD1
j_gene: TRBJ2-4
CDR3nt: TGTGCCAGCAGCTTAGGGGGCCTATACGTACTAGCCAAAAACATTCAGTACTTC
CDR3aa: CASSLGGLYVLAKNIQYF

abundance: many
v_gene: TRBV28
d_gene: TRBD2
j_gene: TRBJ2-7
CDR3nt: TGTGCCAGCAGTTTATCACCGTATAGCGGGAGCCGCTACGAGCAGTACTTC
CDR3aa: CASSLSPYSGSRYEQYF

abundance: once
v_gene: TRBV3-1
d_gene: .
j_gene: TRBJ1-5
CDR3nt: TGTGCCAGCAGCCAAGTAACGGGTCGTCAGCCCCAGCATTTT
CDR3aa: CASSQVTGRQPQHF

abundance: many
v_gene: TRBV6-5
d_gene: TRBD2
j_gene: TRBJ2-3
CDR3nt: TGTGCCAGCAGTTACGGAGGGACTAGCGGGCGCGGAAGTCAGTATTTT
CDR3aa: CASSYGGTSGRGSQYF

abundance: .
v_gene: TRBV20-1
d_gene: .
j_gene: TRBJ1-6
CDR3nt: TGCAGTGCTAGCGACCTCCGGGACAATGCGTCACCCCTCCACTTT
CDR3aa: CSASDLRDNASPLHF

abundance: few
v_gene: TRBV29-1
d_gene: TRBD2
j_gene: TRBJ2-1
CDR3nt: TGCAGCGTTGCTCTGGGACTAGCGGGAATAAGGAATGAGCAGTTCTTC
CDR3aa: CSVALGLAGIRNEQFF

abundance: .
v_gene: TRBV6-5
d_gene: TRBD1
j_gene: TRBJ1-2
CDR3nt: TGTGCCAGCAGTTACGGGACAGGGGCTTCGAACTATGGCTACACCTTC
CDR3aa: CASSYGTGASNYGYTF

abundance: .
v_gene: TRBV28
d_gene: .
j_gene: TRBJ2-3
CDR3nt: TGTGCCAGCAGTTCCTTTAGCACAGATACGCAGTATTTT
CDR3aa: CASSSFSTDTQYF

abundance: many
v_gene: TRBV18
d_gene: .
j_gene: TRBJ2-1
CDR3nt: TGTGCCAGCTCACTAGAGACCGGGAACCTTTGGACGAATGAGCAGTTCTTC
CDR3aa: CASSLETGNLWTNEQFF

abundance: .
v_gene: TRBV2
d_gene: .
j_gene: TRBJ2-7
CDR3nt: TGTGCCAGCAGTGAAGCCCCGGGCATGGTACGCGAGCAGTACTTC
CDR3aa: CASSEAPGMVREQYF

abundance: many
v_gene: TRBV20-1
d_gene: .
j_gene: TRBJ2-2
CDR3nt: TGCAGTGCTAGCGGGACGAACACCGGGGAGCTGTTTTTT
CDR3aa: CSASGTNTGELFF

abundance: many
v_gene: TRBV20-1
d_gene: TRBD2
j_gene: TRBJ2-7
CDR3nt: TGCAGTGCTAGAGGACTAGCGGGATCGGGGCTAGACGAGCAGTACTTC
CDR3aa: CSARGLAGSGLDEQYF

abundance: many
v_gene: TRBV7-8
d_gene: .
j_gene: TRBJ2-1
CDR3nt: TGTGCCAGCAGCTTACCCCGTGAAACGAGGTCCTACAATGAGCAGTTCTTC
CDR3aa: CASSLPRETRSYNEQFF

abundance: .
v_gene: TRBV7-9
d_gene: TRBD2
j_gene: TRBJ2-1
CDR3nt: TGTGCCAGCATGCGGACTAGCGGAGGGGGGGTTCGGCAGTTCTTC
CDR3aa: CASMRTSGGGVRQFF

abundance: many
v_gene: TRBV20-1
d_gene: .
j_gene: TRBJ2-3
CDR3nt: TGCAGTGCTAGGGCAGCGGGCGTGGATACGCAGTATTTT
CDR3aa: CSARAAGVDTQYF

abundance: many
v_gene: TRBV7-3
d_gene: .
j_gene: TRBJ2-5
CDR3nt: TGTGCCAGCAGCTTAAACGGTATAACAGTCCAAGAGACCCAGTACTTC
CDR3aa: CASSLNGITVQETQYF

abundance: .
v_gene: TRBV7-9
d_gene: .
j_gene: TRBJ2-7
CDR3nt: TGTGCCAGCAGCTTAGTGCCGGGACTGCGCGATCTATCAACCTACGAGCAGTACTTC
CDR3aa: CASSLVPGLRDLSTYEQYF

abundance: .
v_gene: TRBV2
d_gene: .
j_gene: TRBJ2-3
CDR3nt: TGTGCCGGCAGTGAATCCCAGGGCAGGGCAGATACGCAGTATTTT
CDR3aa: CAGSESQGRADTQYF

abundance: few
v_gene: TRBV4-1
d_gene: TRBD2
j_gene: TRBJ2-5
CDR3nt: TGCGCCAGCAGCCAAGACGTGGATAGCGGGAGGGTACCGAAGACCCAGTACTTC
CDR3aa: CASSQDVDSGRVPKTQYF

abundance: many
v_gene: TRBV6-1
d_gene: .
j_gene: TRBJ2-3
CDR3nt: TGTGCCAGCAGTCTTTCTACCACAGATACGCAGTATTTT
CDR3aa: CASSLSTTDTQYF

abundance: many
v_gene: TRBV28
d_gene: .
j_gene: TRBJ2-5
CDR3nt: TGTGCCAGCAGGCTAGACCACGGGCAAGAGACCCAGTACTTC
CDR3aa: CASRLDHGQETQYF

abundance: many
v_gene: TRBV30
d_gene: .
j_gene: TRBJ1-1
CDR3nt: TGTGCCTGGAGTGTACTGGGGGGAGCGGCTTTCTTT
CDR3aa: CAWSVLGGAAFF

abundance: .
v_gene: TRBV11-2
d_gene: .
j_gene: TRBJ2-5
CDR3nt: TGTGCCAGCAGTCCTAAGTCGGGGCTTGGAGAGACCCAGTACTTC
CDR3aa: CASSPKSGLGETQYF

abundance: .
v_gene: TRBV3-1
d_gene: .
j_gene: TRBJ2-7
CDR3nt: TGTGCCAGCCGGGGGGCCAGGGCCCCGAATGAGTACGAGCAGTACTTC
CDR3aa: CASRGARAPNEYEQYF

abundance: few
v_gene: TRBV14
d_gene: .
j_gene: TRBJ2-2
CDR3nt: TGTGCCAGCAGCCAAACAGGGTCCGGGGAGCTGTTTTTT
CDR3aa: CASSQTGSGELFF